This TCR beta chain was retrieved from a study of cytomegalovirus exposure and HLA in healthy donors. Study results and caveats: Reportedly, a later analysis found an Asian-associated ancestry cluster had fewer N-insertions than the approximately 700-donor mean. Excluded: some indistinguishable V segments such as TRBV6-2 and TRBV6-3.

PCR was performed using 60 Vbeta and 13 Jbeta primers. Clones were sequenced by immunoSEQ multiplex PCR, and TCRdb holds only the in-frame ones, with some missing. The sample lists fewer than 200,000 clones, approximately 81% seen once, with roughly 1.5% in the top ten. Per germline, CDR1 SGHAT and CDR2 FQDESV (reference sequence). This CDR3 contains 17 residues. V lost 2 bases and J lost 5, with 20 bases in between. Worth noting for this clone: The antigen is not known.

The chain uses TRBV11-1 and TRBJ2-3, with D possibly matching TRBD2 (6 bases). The source is a male donor in good health and CMV-seronegative. Sequenced input: PBMCs. CDR3 amino acids: CASSLRSGDFGLDTQYF. CDR3 nucleotide sequence: TGTGCCAGCAGCTTAAGGTCGGGGGACTTTGGGTTAGATACGCAGTATTTT.